These 2 T cell receptor beta chains came from one sample sequenced in a study of Ad26.COV2.S vaccination and SARS-CoV-2 variants (dated by TCRdb to the early 2020s). The treatment or condition label, read with the paper, signifies: about 20 received Ad26.COV2.S at low or high dose, single or two shots; about 5 received placebo; per-sample allocation not given. For vaccine and placebo recipients, the sequenced repertoires came from samples collected on day 63 after the first injection. Libraries were constructed by the immunoSEQ multiplex PCR assay. As stored in TCRdb, this immuneACCESS dataset retains in-frame rearrangements with V and J assigned. A fraction of the clones does not appear; measured against another copy, unresolved V genes explain less than half of the discrepancy, and the remainder lacks a known reason. This sample comprises 350,000 to 600,000 clones, 89% of them detected only once. The top ten clones comprise 1.7% of the sample.

This sample comprised peripheral blood, obtained in a trial of Ad26.COV2.S vaccine versus placebo. These receptors originate from a person aged 18-65 years who received the Ad26.COV2.S COVID-19 vaccine or a placebo.

The gene calls are TRBV18 and TRBJ2-5, with D perhaps assigned TRBD1 or TRBD2 (5 bases each). The CDR3 runs 14 residues. The V end was cut by 6 bases, the J end by 5 bases, with 16 bases between. Per the germline V gene, CDR1 is KGHSH and CDR2 is LQKENI. CDR3 bases: TGTGCCAGCTCCCCCTGGGGCGGGTCGGAGACCCAGTACTTC. Residues: CASSPWGGSETQYF.

J is TRBJ2-7 and V is TRBV7-9, with 7 bases fitting TRBD1. CDR1 is SEHNR, CDR2 FQNEAQ, per germline (reference sequence). The junction had 10 bases not matched to a gene; V was cut back by 5 bases and J by 0 bases. This CDR3 is built from 16 residues. The CDR3: CASSEGAGFTSYEQYF. The DNA of the CDR3 is TGTGCCAGCAGCGAGGGGGCAGGCTTTACCTCCTACGAGCAGTACTTC.